This T cell receptor beta chain comes out of a study of post-analysis software for immune sequencing data. Study-wide background: The patients showed relapsing-remitting, secondary progressive and progressive-relapsing multiple sclerosis courses. Study-wide points: Among 4 or 5 TRBV segments more frequent in patients than controls were TRBV5-6, TRBV5-1 and TRBV20-1. Samples sharing a preparation batch grouped tightly together when assessed by F measure.

This CDR3 is built from 14 residues. V trimming: 3 bases; J trimming: 3 bases; junction bases outside the gene matches: 5. Germline-derived CDR1 and CDR2 are SGHVS and FQNEAQ. Libraries were made from TCR beta cDNA, and they carried unique molecular identifiers. Input populations of about 0.9 to 10 million T cells gave rise to approximately 480,000 cDNA molecules. TCRdb passed the PCR reads through MiXCR, listing each CDR3 protein once. The table has 740,000 or so distinct CDR3 sequences, approximately 50% seen once; the top ten hold 4.6%. In regard to this clonotype: Its target is not known.

The sequenced material came from blood. This TCR was recovered from a girl aged 5-17 years with multiple sclerosis. The chain couples TRBV7-8 to TRBJ2-7, with 7 bases fitting TRBD2. CDR3 protein: CASSLGGVRYEQYF. CDR3 in DNA: TGTGCCAGCAGCTTGGGGGGGGTCCGCTACGAGCAGTACTTC. Complete variable domain (other parts from reference TRBV7-8 and TRBJ2-7): GAGVSQSPRYKVAKRGQDVALRCDPISGHVSLFWYQQALGQGPEFLTYFQNEAQLDKSGLPSDRFFAERPEGSVSTLKIQRTQQEDSAVYLCASSLGGVRYEQYFGPGTRLTVT.